These 12 T cell receptor beta chains share one sample of origin, sequenced in a study of blood T cells in healthy people across ages. Through a sample-barcoded 5' primer and a J-beta primer mix, a second PCR was run for roughly 6 to 11 cycles. TCRdb recomputed calls from the 5' RACE reads with MiXCR, one row per CDR3 protein. The table includes approximately 730,000 distinct CDR3 sequences, 40% to 65% detected once. The sequenced sample consisted of blood. Every receptor here comes from a man at least 80 years old in good health.

The chain combines TRBV20-1 with TRBJ2-1, with D hard to call. The CDR3 extends over 14 amino acids. Per the germline V gene, CDR1 is DFQATT and CDR2 is SNEGSKA (reference sequence). Trimming removed 3 bases at V and 4 bases at J, with 13 bases between. CDR3 loop: CSASGKGGYNEQFF. In nucleotides, the CDR3 is TGCAGTGCTAGCGGCAAGGGTGGGTACAATGAGCAGTTCTTC.

The chain recombines TRBV7-8 with TRBJ1-6; 8 positions agree with TRBD1. The CDR3 sequence is 16 residues long. Germline CDR1 is SGHVS and CDR2 is FQNEAQ. The V segment lost 7 bases and the J segment 14 bases; nucleotides outside the gene matches: 19. CDR3 nucleotide sequence: TGTGCCAGCAACTCCTATGGGGGGACAGGATCATCAGCCCTCCACTTT. Translation: CASNSYGGTGSSALHF.

This chain uses TRBV29-1 with TRBJ1-1, with a tentative D call TRBD1 (5 bases). Per the germline V gene, CDR1 is SQVTM and CDR2 is ANQGSEA. V was pared by 5 bases and J by 1 base, with 17 bases between. This CDR3 has 15 residues. CDR3 amino acids: CSVSAGWITNTEAFF. The CDR3 region has the DNA TGCAGCGTTTCTGCAGGGTGGATAACGAACACTGAAGCTTTCTTT.

This clonotype has just a few counts. The genes are TRBV6-2 or TRBV6-3 and TRBJ2-1; 8 bases line up with TRBD2. Germline CDR1 reads MNHEY; CDR2 reads SVGEGT. This CDR3 spans 14 amino acids. Germline trimming cut 0 bases from V and 9 bases from J; bases unmatched to any gene: 4. The CDR3 reads CASSYSVSGTEQFF. In DNA form, the CDR3 reads TGTGCCAGCAGTTACTCGGTTAGCGGGACTGAGCAGTTCTTC.

This clonotype has a handful of counts. V gene TRBV2 combines with J gene TRBJ2-3; D gene unclear. V lost 8 bases and J 14 bases, leaving 26 bases between the germline ends. The CDR3 totals 14 residues. Germline V gene data show CDR1 as SNHLY and CDR2 as FYNNEI. CDR3 nucleotides: TGTGCCAGCGGAGAGCGAGTACAGCACAGATACGCGTATTTT. As protein: CASGERVQHRYAYF.

The CDR3 region is CASSSRTGGILGEQYF. For the CDR3, the DNA is TGTGCCAGCAGTTCACGGACAGGGGGAATCCTGGGCGAGCAGTACTTC. The genes are TRBV27 and TRBJ2-7, with 10 bases that match TRBD1. The CDR3 is made up of 16 amino acids. V shed 4 bases and J 6 bases; nucleotides not matched to a gene: 12. In germline, CDR1 is MNHEY, CDR2 SMNVEV (reference sequence).

This clonotype was counted a few times. J is TRBJ2-3 and V is TRBV29-1; TRBD2 matches 8 bases. The CDR3 has 14 amino acids. V was clipped by 5 bases and J by 14 bases; unmatched bases: 18. Germline CDR1 SQVTM, CDR2 ANQGSEA. This CDR3 is CSVRLSSGHRYAYF. As DNA, the CDR3 is TGCAGCGTTCGGTTGTCTAGCGGGCACAGATACGCGTATTTT.

The V and J genes are TRBV20-1 and TRBJ1-1; D gene ambiguous. Trimming stripped 5 bases from V and 1 base from J, with 5 bases between. Germline V gene data show CDR1 as DFQATT and CDR2 as SNEGSKA (reference sequence). This CDR3 is 11 amino acids long. The CDR3 DNA reads TGCAGTGCTCGGGAGAACACTGAAGCTTTCTTT. Translation: CSARENTEAFF.

The genes are TRBV4-3 and TRBJ1-1; D uncertain. Per germline, CDR1 LGHNA and CDR2 YSLEER. The ends were cut back, 0 bases at V and 8 bases at J, with 16 bases in the middle. This CDR3 spans 15 amino acids. The CDR3 is CASSQDRIGNSEAFF. CDR3 sequence (DNA): TGCGCCAGCAGCCAAGACAGAATTGGCAACTCCGAAGCTTTCTTT.

The V and J genes are TRBV29-1 and TRBJ2-3, with a possible D match to TRBD1 (6 bases). V was clipped by 1 base and J by 6 bases, with 11 bases between them. The CDR3 runs to 13 residues. Germline loops: CDR1 SQVTM, CDR2 ANQGSEA. CDR3 nucleotide sequence: TGCAGCGTTGAAGGGGGGCTCTCGGATACGCAGTATTTT. Translation: CSVEGGLSDTQYF.

The chain joins TRBV20-1 to TRBJ2-1, with D maybe TRBD1 (5 bases). Germline V gene data show CDR1 as DFQATT and CDR2 as SNEGSKA (reference sequence). Trimming removed 6 bases at V and 4 bases at J, with 22 bases between. CDR3 size: 16 residues. The CDR3 region is CSARDWTSDEYNEQFF. CDR3 DNA sequence: TGCAGTGCCCGCGATTGGACATCGGACGAGTACAATGAGCAGTTCTTC.

This chain joins TRBV20-1 and TRBJ2-4; perhaps D is TRBD1 or TRBD2 (5 bases each). The DNA end is more similar to TRBJ2-7, so the J call may be wrong. This CDR3 has 14 residues. The germline V gene has CDR1 DFQATT and CDR2 SNEGSKA (reference sequence). CDR3: CSAVRDPRTYEQYF. The CDR3, as DNA: TGCAGTGCTGTCCGGGACCCCAGGACCTACGAGCAGTACTTC.